The 31 T cell receptor beta chains below come from one sample, sequenced in a study of T-cell memory formation after mild COVID-19. MiXCR, run by TCRdb on the 5' RACE reads, gives a single entry per CDR3 protein. The sample shows 400,000 to 450,000 distinct CDR3 sequences, under 20% of them seen only once. Sequencing was carried out using PBMCs or a T cell subset sorted from them (not recorded which). These receptors were obtained from a man in his late teens or twenties who had mild COVID-19 (a few samples of this study predate the infection). Cell type and time point are not known.

This clonotype came up a few times. The J gene is TRBJ2-5, the V gene TRBV5-1; the D is unclear. There are 15 residues in the CDR3. Germline CDR1 reads SGHRS; CDR2 reads YFSETQ. The V end was cut by 0 bases, the J end by 2 bases, with 11 bases between. The CDR3 is CASSLDPLVQETQYF. The CDR3 DNA follows: TGCGCCAGCAGCTTGGACCCTCTCGTACAAGAGACCCAGTACTTC.

The V call is TRBV18, the J call TRBJ2-1; D is undetermined. CDR3 length equals 16 residues. CDR1 and CDR2 (germline): KGHSH, LQKENI. V was pared by 5 bases and J by 5 bases, with 19 bases between. CDR3 residues: CASSVLPTTHNNEQFF. The CDR3, as DNA: TGTGCCAGCTCAGTACTACCAACGACGCATAACAATGAGCAGTTCTTC.

This clonotype was found a few times. V is TRBV7-2 and J is TRBJ2-7, with TRBD2 as a possible D gene (5 bases). This CDR3 is built from 15 residues. Germline V CDR1 and CDR2: SGHTA, FQGNSA. Between the trimmed V and J ends, which lost 5 bases and 7 bases, there was a span of 21 bases. CDR3 in DNA: TGTGCCAGCAGCCCCGGCGGAGTGCTGCCGGGAGAGCAGTACTTC. The encoded protein is CASSPGGVLPGEQYF.

This clonotype was recorded many times. This chain joins TRBV18 and TRBJ1-1; tentatively, D is TRBD1 (6 bases). Germline-derived CDR1 and CDR2 are KGHSH and LQKENI. The CDR3 spans 14 residues. The V and J ends lost 2 bases and 4 bases respectively, with 11 bases between them. The DNA for the CDR3 is TGTGCCAGCTCACCAAGCGGGGGCCTCACTGAAGCTTTCTTT. It yields the protein CASSPSGGLTEAFF.

V is TRBV20-1 and J is TRBJ2-3; D gene uncertain. Germline V gene data show CDR1 as DFQATT and CDR2 as SNEGSKA (reference sequence). CDR3 length equals 12 residues. V was pared by 4 bases and J by 1 base, with 6 bases between. The CDR3 is CSAKLRTDTQYF. For the CDR3, the DNA is TGCAGTGCTAAGCTCCGCACAGATACGCAGTATTTT.

This clonotype was found a few times. V and J are TRBV12-3 or TRBV12-4 and TRBJ1-5; tentative D call: TRBD1 (6 bases). Trimming cost V 6 bases and J 5 bases, with 11 bases left between them. The CDR3 spans 13 residues. CDR3 bases: TGTGCCAGCAGAAACGCAGGGGATCAGCCCCAGCATTTT. Its translation is CASRNAGDQPQHF.

This clonotype showed up just a few times. The J gene is TRBJ2-3, the V gene TRBV29-1; 9 bases agree with TRBD1. Germline V CDR1 and CDR2: SQVTM, ANQGSEA. The CDR3 sequence is 14 residues long. The V gene end was trimmed by 3 bases and the J gene end by 6 bases; junction bases not matched to a gene: 7. The CDR3 DNA reads TGCAGCGTTGATCTCCAGGGACAGGGCGATACGCAGTATTTT. Translating it yields CSVDLQGQGDTQYF.

The rearrangement uses TRBV6-2 or TRBV6-3 and TRBJ2-1; 7 bases map to TRBD2. The CDR3 runs 14 residues. Germline values: CDR1 MNHEY, CDR2 SVGEGT. The V segment lost 2 bases and the J segment 6 bases; nucleotides outside the gene matches: 4. The CDR3 loop is CASSYGGGINEQFF. CDR3 bases: TGTGCCAGCAGTTACGGCGGGGGTATCAATGAGCAGTTCTTC.

This clonotype was detected a few times. The chain employs TRBV7-2 and TRBJ2-5; the D gene is possibly TRBD1 (6 bases). The CDR3 is made up of 14 amino acids. With 9 bases removed from V and 5 bases from J, the gap between germline ends came to 19 bases. Germline V gives CDR1 SGHTA, CDR2 FQGNSA. The CDR3, as DNA: TGTGCCAGTCGGAAAGGGGGTGGAGTGGAGACCCAGTACTTC. Translation: CASRKGGGVETQYF.

The chain combines TRBV6-5 with TRBJ2-1; D is possibly TRBD2 (6 bases). CDR3 length: 14 amino acids. V lost 6 bases and J lost 4, with 13 bases in between. Germline V gene data show CDR1 as MNHEY and CDR2 as SVGAGI. CDR3 DNA: TGTGCCAGCAGCCGCCCGGGGGAATACAATGAGCAGTTCTTC. It translates to CASSRPGEYNEQFF.

This clonotype turned up a few times. The V and J genes are TRBV12-3 or TRBV12-4 and TRBJ1-1, with D possibly matching TRBD1 (6 bases). Trimming cost V 7 bases and J 9 bases, with 18 bases left between them. The CDR3 is made up of 13 amino acids. DNA of the CDR3: TGTGCCAGCACCTCATCCGGACAGCGGAAAGCTTTCTTT. It specifies CASTSSGQRKAFF.

There are a few counts of this clonotype. The V and J genes are TRBV15 and TRBJ2-1, with 8 bases aligning to TRBD2. The CDR3 loop spans 17 amino acids. Germline V gene lookup returns CDR1 LNHNV and CDR2 YYDKDF (reference sequence). The V gene end was trimmed by 3 bases and the J gene end by 6 bases; junction bases not matched to a gene: 13. The CDR3 loop reads CATSSPESSGVLNEQFF. The CDR3 nucleotides read TGTGCCACCAGCAGTCCTGAAAGTAGCGGGGTCCTCAATGAGCAGTTCTTC.

The chain recombines TRBV3-1 with TRBJ1-1; 10 bases fit TRBD1. After removal of 2 bases from V and 11 bases from J, the junction contained 11 bases not matched to a gene. This CDR3 contains 15 residues. The germline CDR1 and CDR2 sequences are LGHDT and YNNKEL (reference sequence). The CDR3 nucleotides are TGTGCCAGCAGCCAACCGGGACAGGGGAGCCTCGGGGCTTTCTTT. It specifies CASSQPGQGSLGAFF.

This clonotype turned up a few times. The chain employs TRBV12-5 and TRBJ1-2, with D possibly being TRBD1 (5 bases). The CDR3 has 15 amino acids. Germline V lookup: CDR1 LGHNT, CDR2 FRNRAP. Trimming shortened V by 5 bases and J by 0 bases, and 13 bases separated the two germline ends. CDR3 region: CASGLRQLPNYGYTF. CDR3 in DNA: TGTGCTAGTGGTCTGAGACAGCTTCCTAACTATGGCTACACCTTC.

The rearrangement uses TRBV5-6 and TRBJ2-1, with D possibly matching TRBD2 (5 bases). The CDR3 consists of 14 residues. V lost 4 bases and J 6 bases, leaving 14 bases between the germline ends. Looked up from germline, CDR1 is SGHDT and CDR2 is YYEEEE. Written as DNA, the CDR3 is TGTGCCAGCAGCAAAGGACTGCCCTCCAATGAGCAGTTCTTC. It is translated as CASSKGLPSNEQFF. The whole variable domain, filled in from reference TRBV5-6 and TRBJ2-1, reads DAGVTQSPTHLIKTRGQQVTLRCSPKSGHDTVSWYQQALGQGPQFIFQYYEEEERQRGNFPDRFSGHQFPNYSSELNVNALLLGDSALYLCASSKGLPSNEQFFGPGTRLTVL.

Only a few counts were recorded for this clonotype. This rearrangement joins TRBV7-9 to TRBJ1-3; D gene uncertain. Trimming took 0 bases from V and 3 from J, leaving 6 bases between them. Germline-derived CDR1 and CDR2 are SEHNR and FQNEAQ (reference sequence). CDR3 length: 14 residues. CDR3 loop: CASSLASFGNTIYF. The DNA of the CDR3 is TGTGCCAGCAGCTTAGCCAGCTTTGGAAACACCATATATTTT.

This clonotype was picked up many times. The CDR3: CASSLWDGKGDNEQFF. The DNA for the CDR3 is TGTGCCAGCAGCTTATGGGACGGGAAGGGGGACAATGAGCAGTTCTTC. The chain employs TRBV7-3 and TRBJ2-1, with TRBD1 as a possible D gene (6 bases). Trimming shortened V by 2 bases and J by 5 bases, and 16 bases separated the two germline ends. CDR1 and CDR2 from the germline V gene are SGHTA and FQGTGA. This CDR3 has 16 amino acids.

The table lists this clonotype with a few counts. The chain combines TRBV7-2 with TRBJ2-3; 15 nucleotides align to TRBD2. Germline trimming cut 2 bases from V and 3 bases from J; bases unmatched to any gene: 12. The CDR3 length is 20 residues. CDR1 SGHTA and CDR2 FQGNSA come from the germline V gene. The CDR3 nucleotides are TGTGCCAGCAGCTTATTCTTTGGACTAGCGGGGGGGCAGAGGACAGATACGCAGTATTTT. This translates into CASSLFFGLAGGQRTDTQYF. The full variable domain, rest sourced from reference TRBV7-2 and TRBJ2-3, is GAGVSQSPSNKVTEKGKDVELRCDPISGHTALYWYRQSLGQGLEFLIYFQGNSAPDKSGLPSDRFSAERTGGSVSTLTIQRTQQEDSAVYLCASSLFFGLAGGQRTDTQYFGPGTRLTVL.

This clonotype was found a few times. CDR3 region: CASSLGGKSRDRASGTDTQYF. For the CDR3, the DNA is TGTGCCAGCAGCTTAGGGGGAAAAAGCCGGGACAGGGCATCTGGCACAGATACGCAGTATTTT. This chain uses TRBV7-9 with TRBJ2-3, with 9 nucleotides matching TRBD1. The CDR3 covers 21 residues. The V segment lost 1 base and the J segment 1 base; nucleotides outside the gene matches: 18. Germline CDR1 reads SEHNR; CDR2 reads FQNEAQ (reference sequence).

The rearrangement links TRBV7-2 to TRBJ1-2; unclear D gene. Germline values: CDR1 SGHTA, CDR2 FQGNSA. The length of the CDR3 is 12 residues. V dropped 1 base and J dropped 8 bases, with 8 bases sitting between them. The CDR3 loop is CASSLGFSGYTF. The DNA for the CDR3 is TGTGCCAGCAGCTTAGGCTTCTCGGGCTACACCTTC.

The chain is built from TRBV7-9 and TRBJ2-7; no definite D call. This CDR3 has 11 amino acids. Germline V gene data show CDR1 as SEHNR and CDR2 as FQNEAQ (reference sequence). V lost 5 bases to trimming and J lost 10 bases, with 12 bases between them. The chain's CDR3 is CASSAAGPQYF. The CDR3, as DNA: TGTGCCAGCAGCGCCGCCGGACCCCAGTACTTC.

The table lists this clonotype with a few counts. The genes are TRBV20-1 and TRBJ2-5, with 10 bases lining up with TRBD1. The CDR3 consists of 14 residues. The trim removed 3 bases at V and 5 bases at J, leaving 6 bases unmatched. Germline V CDR1 and CDR2: DFQATT, SNEGSKA (reference sequence). The CDR3 bases are TGCAGTGCTAGTGGGGACAGGGGTCGCGAGACCCAGTACTTC. It specifies CSASGDRGRETQYF.

The chain has TRBV5-1 and TRBJ2-3; TRBD2 might be the D (7 bases). The CDR3 is 14 amino acids. The germline V and J ends were trimmed by 7 bases and 5 bases, with 17 bases remaining between them. Germline V gene sequence: CDR1 SGHRS, CDR2 YFSETQ. The CDR3 DNA follows: TGCGCCAGCTTCCCGGGGGGCCTGGGAGATACGCAGTATTTT. Translated: CASFPGGLGDTQYF.

This clonotype was seen a handful of times. The chain couples TRBV6-2 or TRBV6-3 to TRBJ2-7; the match to TRBD1 covers 10 bases. Germline V gives CDR1 MNHEY, CDR2 SVGEGT. The CDR3 contains 17 residues. Losses at the gene ends were 0 bases for V and 1 base for J; bases not matched to a gene: 6. The CDR3 here is CASSYSTRTGGSYEQYF. CDR3 nucleotide sequence: TGTGCCAGCAGTTACTCGACCCGGACAGGGGGATCCTACGAGCAGTACTTC.

This clonotype was observed a handful of times. The rearrangement links TRBV7-2 to TRBJ2-3; no firm D call. Germline V CDR1 and CDR2: SGHTA, FQGNSA. Trimming left V 5 bases short and J 6 bases short, with 15 bases between. The CDR3 runs to 14 residues. This CDR3 is CASSRNQLGDTQYF. As DNA, the CDR3 is TGTGCCAGCAGCCGAAATCAGCTCGGGGATACGCAGTATTTT.

A few counts support this clonotype. The gene calls are TRBV5-6 and TRBJ1-1; 7 bases fit TRBD1. Germline V lookup: CDR1 SGHDT, CDR2 YYEEEE. The CDR3 totals 14 residues. V trimming: 6 bases; J trimming: 0 bases; junction bases outside the gene matches: 5. The CDR3 nucleotides are TGTGCCAGCACCGAGGACAGGATGAACACTGAAGCTTTCTTT. Its protein product is CASTEDRMNTEAFF.

The chain carries TRBV9 and TRBJ1-5; unclear D gene. The CDR3 consists of 12 residues. The V end was cut by 3 bases, the J end by 6 bases, with 7 bases between. CDR1 is SGDLS, CDR2 YYNGEE, per germline. The CDR3 DNA sequence: TGTGCCAGCAGCGCCGGTGGTCAGCCCCAGCATTTT. Its protein product is CASSAGGQPQHF. Combining the CDR3 with reference TRBV9 and TRBJ1-5 gives the whole variable domain DSGVTQTPKHLITATGQRVTLRCSPRSGDLSVYWYQQSLDQGLQFLIQYYNGEERAKGNILERFSAQQFPDLHSELNLSSLELGDSALYFCASSAGGQPQHFGDGTRLSIL.

The CDR3 DNA is TGCAGTGCAAATTCCCGGGACGGCATCAATCAGCCCCAGCATTTT. It is translated as CSANSRDGINQPQHF. The rearrangement links TRBV20-1 to TRBJ1-5; a weak D match, TRBD1 (5 bases). The V and J ends lost 6 bases and 3 bases respectively, with 18 bases between them. This CDR3 is 15 amino acids long. From germline, CDR1 is DFQATT and CDR2 SNEGSKA (reference sequence).

The chain couples TRBV12-3 or TRBV12-4 to TRBJ2-7; no clear D gene. The CDR3 loop spans 11 amino acids. The germline V and J ends were trimmed by 5 bases and 7 bases, with 9 bases remaining between them. The CDR3 is CASSLSREQYF. Written as DNA, the CDR3 is TGTGCCAGCAGTCTCTCGAGGGAGCAGTACTTC.

The rearrangement links TRBV5-1 to TRBJ2-7, with 7 bases aligning to TRBD1. This CDR3 has 16 amino acids. CDR1 is SGHRS, CDR2 YFSETQ, per germline. The V segment lost 2 bases and the J segment 2 bases; nucleotides outside the gene matches: 10. As DNA, the CDR3 is TGCGCCAGCAGCTTCTCCCCGACAGGGAGCCCCTACGAGCAGTACTTC. This sequence encodes CASSFSPTGSPYEQYF.

Here the CDR3 reads CASKERGPWDTQYF. The CDR3 DNA is TGTGCCAGCAAGGAGAGGGGCCCGTGGGATACGCAGTATTTT. The rearrangement links TRBV6-6 to TRBJ2-3; perhaps D is TRBD1 or TRBD2 (5 bases each). The V gene's germline CDR1 is MNHNY and CDR2 SVGAGI (reference sequence). The germline V and J ends were trimmed by 7 bases and 6 bases, with 17 bases remaining between them. This CDR3 spans 14 amino acids.